Listed here is a single TCR beta chain. Its antigen remains unidentified. Library construction relied on the immunoSEQ multiplex PCR assay. For the multiplex PCR, a mixture combining 60 forward primers for TCR Vbeta segments and 13 reverse primers for TCR Jbeta segments was used. Amplification of the CDR3 region of rearranged TCR beta genes was performed with a multiplex PCR assay on genomic DNA. Amplified TCR beta libraries were sequenced as 87-base-pair reads on the Illumina HiSeq System. Per the original workflow: A later analysis counted tens of millions of unique TCR beta chains across the 500 to 850 repertoires, and roughly 10 million of these chains were shared by at least two donors. Raw reads were error-corrected and collapsed into unique sequences with a nearest-neighbor algorithm that merged closely related sequences to remove PCR and sequencing errors. V, D and J gene segments were assigned by aligning CDR3 sequences to IMGT reference sequences. For a sequence to be retained, a match of at least six nucleotides to both a V gene segment and a J gene segment was required. A rearrangement was called productive if the CDR3 had no stop codons and remained in frame with V and J, and every other rearrangement was called non-productive. Following IMGT convention, CDR3 was defined as the stretch from the second conserved V-encoded cysteine to the conserved J-encoded phenylalanine. The earlier analysis of about 640 of the donors excluded any sequence lacking an unambiguous match to a single V gene segment. An earlier analysis of some 500 of the donors classified V segments as functional when productive rearrangements were above 56.7% and as segregating when the standard deviation between donors was above 5%. A statistical classification framework was built to diagnose cytomegalovirus status from the catalog of TCR beta chain sequences. In a later analysis, TCR nucleotide sequences were compared against IMGT/GENE-DB human TR gene sequences so that V and J genes could be assigned. A later analysis assigned CDR3 sequences and most-parsimonious VDJ recombination scenarios with the TCRdist pipeline. In a later analysis, each TCR beta chain was defined by its CDR3 amino acid sequence together with its V-gene family, and reads without a unique V-gene family were excluded. In a later analysis, nearly 600 highly shared, low-generation-probability nucleotide sequences were removed to address suspected cross-contamination and a sequencing artifact. In a later analysis, a clonal expansion index was calculated for each public chain from normalized within-repertoire ranks of inferred template counts. In a later analysis, generation probabilities were computed using a VDJ recombination model fitted to out-of-frame rearrangements, and the results were checked against IGoR. Hypergeometric tests were used in a later analysis to score TCR-TCR, TCR-HLA and TCR-CMV co-occurrence, with a repertoire-size bias correction applied to the TCR pairs. In a later analysis, false discovery rates were estimated by permuting HLA or CMV assignments 20 times. In a later analysis, co-occurring TCRs were grouped with DBSCAN, and TCRdist sequence similarity was added when clustering was performed within HLA-allele-positive subsets. Co-occurrence clustering excluded repertoires with fewer than 30,000 or more than 120,000 public chains, plus five with anomalous nucleotide sharing. As stored in TCRdb, this immuneACCESS dataset retains in-frame rearrangements with V and J assigned. A fraction of the clones does not appear; measured against another copy, unresolved V genes explain less than half of the discrepancy, and the remainder lacks a known reason. V, J and clone size reflect that table, while D and trimming were determined from the DNA. The table for this sample lists roughly 64,000 clones. The ten biggest clones cover roughly 4% of the sample.

The cohort comprised fewer than 700 healthy bone marrow donors. At the time of sampling, every cohort member was nominally healthy, though immune exposures that went unrecorded were likely present. The donor was CMV seronegative and was included in the group of a few hundred seronegative cohort members. A peripheral blood sample was provided by each donor, and peripheral blood mononuclear cells were used for TCR beta sequencing. The Qiagen DNeasy Blood Extraction Kit was used to extract genomic DNA from the blood cell samples. CDR1 PRHDT and CDR2 FYEKMQ are derived from the germline V gene (reference sequence). V is shortened by 4 bases, J by 3 bases, and the region joining them spans 12 bases. Inclusive of the bounding cysteine and phenylalanine, the CDR3 is 14 residues long. Only CDR3 DNA remains: 42 bases, in frame from the first base. The sample is drawn from a study of cytomegalovirus exposure and HLA in healthy donors (TCRdb year 2017). General notes on the study: An earlier analysis of some 500 of the donors reported more than 250 Gb of sequence data and some 120 million unique TCR beta sequences from approximately 180 million T cells. To predict cytomegalovirus infection status, the study brought together high-throughput TCR immunosequencing, statistical association of individual TCRs with disease status, and machine learning. An early release that covered some 630 HLA-typed donors contained approximately 300 gigabases of sequencing data and 75 million to 100 million unique TCR sequences. An earlier analysis of roughly 600 of the donors used high-throughput TCR beta sequencing to judge whether each TCR beta V gene segment behaved as functional or pseudogenic. Every repertoire in the discovery cohort had been generated on one and the same sequencing platform. Using immunosequencing, the study profiled T cell repertoires from around 680 subjects and related those repertoires to cytomegalovirus serostatus. A later analysis re-analyzed previously published TCR beta repertoires from 666 donors and added high-resolution HLA genotyping to study TCR occurrence patterns. HLA typing included class I and class II loci at four-digit resolution. Several DR-DQ haplotypes were handled as single units for association and clustering because linkage in the cohort was strong. Among the approximately 420 genotyped donors, 75% to 90% belonged to the genetic ancestry cluster associated with self-reported Caucasian donors. The aim of the study was to test whether cataloging public T cell receptors could identify signatures of past pathogen exposure. The number of donors typed differed by locus, with roughly 629-640 for A, B, C, DRB1 and DQB1, roughly 520 for DQA1, 600 to 610 for DPA1, and under 490 for DPB1. Donor age, sex, ethnicity and CMV serostatus were compiled together with the repertoire data. Among some 410 genotyped donors of the cohort, an average of roughly 230,000 unique TCR beta nucleotide sequences was sequenced per donor, of which approximately 18% were non-productive. Besides the first cohort of roughly 700 subjects, a separate validation cohort made up of around 120 different subjects was used. A later genetic analysis used genome-wide SNP genotypes for about 65% of the 666 donors, treating that subset as a discovery cohort. Rather than using new phenotypic data, the later analysis identified candidate immune exposures from TCR beta sequences and from how often those sequences occurred across donors. Findings and caveats that apply to the study as a whole: In an earlier analysis of more than 500 of the donors, most TCR beta V segments appeared in productive rearrangements about 87% or about 30% of the time, broadly matching IMGT annotations. About 17 rarely observed V segments, including chromosome 9 orphons, were excluded from the earlier analysis of approximately 600 of the donors because counts were too low. The study listed approximately 150 TCR beta chains as associated with cytomegalovirus. It was suggested by the authors that the approach could potentially be generalized to other disease states and immunological phenotypes. According to a later analysis, most CMV-associated TCR beta chains appeared to be HLA-restricted, and the HLA associations seemed to be driven largely by CMV exposure. A few of the identified cytomegalovirus-associated TCR beta chains were confirmed in vitro to be specific for cytomegalovirus antigens. The classifier was reported to diagnose cytomegalovirus status with high specificity and sensitivity in both the original cohort and the validation cohort. Across donors, most TCR sequences were observed very rarely, whereas some public TCRs were present in many individuals. A later analysis found that HLA-associated TCR beta chains were more clonally expanded and had lower generation probabilities than equally common non-associated chains. Immune exposure information for the cohort was limited to CMV serostatus. Roughly uniform sequencing depth across donors was assumed in presence/absence analyses, although this assumption may not hold. A further reported finding was that TCR beta sequences accurately predicted the HLA-A and HLA-B alleles for most subjects in the first cohort. A cluster of highly shared sequence variants was judged likely to be a technical artifact of the sequencing pipeline. When HLA alleles, especially DR and DQ, strongly co-occurred, attributing TCR associations to individual alleles was difficult. Linkage disequilibrium might explain the correlated functional status among segregating V segments, but an unknown experimental factor could not be ruled out. Because HLA typing was unavailable for some donors at each locus, only the typed subset was used in association tests. A later genetic analysis reported fewer N-insertions in productive TCRs among donors in an Asian-associated ancestry cluster than the approximately 670-donor mean. V-gene and J-gene trimming of TCR beta chains was associated with a missense DCLRE1C variant in a later genetic analysis, and the association was replicated in an independent cohort. A later analysis associated 16,951 TCR beta sequences with specific HLA alleles at a false discovery rate of 0.05. Because the 87-base-pair reads could not distinguish some IMGT-functional V segments, including TRBV6-2 and TRBV6-3, those segments were excluded. The cohort was sequenced for TCR beta chains only, and without alpha or paired-chain data the features that could be detected were limited. In a later analysis, several top co-occurrence clusters were reported to appear linked to parvovirus B19, influenza, CMV and Epstein-Barr virus. According to a later analysis, TCR association rates differed among HLA loci, with DRB1 alleles showing the most associated TCRs and HLA-C alleles showing the fewest.

This TCR derives from a woman under 30 in good health and CMV-seronegative. Input material: PBMCs. This receptor chain uses TRBV13 and TRBJ2-5; D gene: possibly TRBD1, on 6 matching bases. CDR3 reads: CASSSRTVEETQYF. The DNA sequence is TGTGCCAGCAGCTCCCGGACAGTCGAAGAGACCCAGTACTTC.